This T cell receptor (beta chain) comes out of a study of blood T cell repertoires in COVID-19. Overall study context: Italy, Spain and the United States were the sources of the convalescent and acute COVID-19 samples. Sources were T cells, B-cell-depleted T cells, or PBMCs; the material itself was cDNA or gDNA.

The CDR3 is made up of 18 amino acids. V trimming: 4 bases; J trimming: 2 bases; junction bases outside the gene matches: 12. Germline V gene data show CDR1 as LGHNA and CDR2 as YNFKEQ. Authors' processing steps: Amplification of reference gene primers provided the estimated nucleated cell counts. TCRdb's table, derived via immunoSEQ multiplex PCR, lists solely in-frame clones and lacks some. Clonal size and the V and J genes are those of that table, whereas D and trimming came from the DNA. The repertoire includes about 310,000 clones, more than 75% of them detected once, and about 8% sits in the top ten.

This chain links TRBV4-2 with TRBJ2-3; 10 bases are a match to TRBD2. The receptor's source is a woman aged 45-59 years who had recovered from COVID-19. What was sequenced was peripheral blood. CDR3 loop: CASSRSRGLAGDTDTQYF. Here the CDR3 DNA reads TGTGCCAGCAGCCGCAGCCGGGGGCTAGCGGGGGACACAGATACGCAGTATTTT.